This T cell receptor (beta chain) was sequenced in a study of cytomegalovirus exposure and HLA in healthy donors (dated by TCRdb to 2015 to 2018). The study in broad terms: An earlier analysis of roughly 500 of the donors reported 250 to 350 Gb of sequence data and approximately 110 million unique TCR beta sequences from 150 million to 200 million T cells. An early release that covered 500 to 800 HLA-typed donors contained approximately 300 gigabases of sequencing data and some 87 million unique TCR sequences. Of the approximately 400 genotyped donors, about 80% fell in the genetic ancestry cluster associated with self-reported Caucasian donors. The study aimed to test whether signatures of past pathogen exposure could be identified by cataloging public T cell receptors. The study used immunosequencing to profile the T cell repertoires of several hundred subjects and linked those repertoires to cytomegalovirus serostatus. A separate validation cohort of more than 100 different subjects was used in addition to the approximately 700-subject first cohort. To predict cytomegalovirus infection status, the study combined high-throughput TCR immunosequencing, statistical association of individual TCRs with disease status, and machine learning. A later analysis re-analyzed previously published TCR beta repertoires from several hundred donors and added high-resolution HLA genotyping to study TCR occurrence patterns. Rather than drawing on any new phenotypic data, the later analysis identified candidate immune exposures from TCR beta sequences and the way those sequences occurred across donors. To decide whether each TCR beta V gene segment behaved as functional or pseudogenic, an earlier analysis of several hundred of the donors relied on high-throughput TCR beta sequencing. Donor age, sex, ethnicity and CMV serostatus were compiled together with the repertoire data. In a later genetic analysis, genome-wide SNP genotypes for about 60% of the 666 donors were used, and that subset was treated as a discovery cohort. All discovery cohort repertoires had been generated using a single sequencing platform. Class I and class II HLA loci were covered by the typing at four-digit resolution. The number of donors typed differed by locus, with 629-630 for A, B, C, DRB1 and DQB1, over 500 for DQA1, about 610 for DPA1, and 450 to 480 for DPB1. Four to six DR-DQ haplotypes were handled as single units for association and clustering, since linkage in the cohort was strong. On average, 235,054 unique TCR beta nucleotide sequences were sequenced per donor among 350 to 400 genotyped donors of the cohort, with roughly 18% of those sequences being non-productive. The full study reports these points: A later analysis reported that several top co-occurrence clusters appeared linked to parvovirus B19, influenza, CMV and Epstein-Barr virus. The earlier analysis of around 600 of the donors excluded approximately 15 rarely observed V segments, including chromosome 9 orphons, because counts were too low. HLA typing was unavailable for some donors at each locus, so association tests used only the typed subset. The classifier was reported to diagnose cytomegalovirus status with high specificity and sensitivity in both the original and validation cohorts. A cluster of highly shared sequence variants was judged likely to be a technical artifact of the sequencing pipeline. Correlated functional status among segregating V segments might reflect linkage disequilibrium, but an unknown experimental factor could not be ruled out. In a later analysis, most CMV-associated TCR beta chains were found to appear HLA-restricted, with HLA associations seemingly driven largely by CMV exposure. Broadly in line with IMGT annotations, most TCR beta V segments showed up in productive rearrangements about 87% or about 30% of the time in an earlier analysis of several hundred of the donors. The presence/absence analyses assumed that sequencing depth was roughly uniform across donors, and that assumption may not be true. A later genetic analysis associated a missense DCLRE1C variant with V-gene and J-gene trimming of TCR beta chains, and an independent cohort replicated the association. A later analysis found that HLA-associated TCR beta chains were more clonally expanded and had lower generation probabilities than equally common non-associated chains. A later analysis associated about 17,000 TCR beta sequences with specific HLA alleles at a false discovery rate of 0.05. In vitro tests confirmed that three of the cytomegalovirus-associated TCR beta chains recognize cytomegalovirus antigens. In a later analysis, the rate of TCR association differed among HLA loci, with DRB1 alleles having the most associated TCRs and HLA-C alleles having the fewest. Some IMGT-functional V segments, including TRBV6-2 and TRBV6-3, could not be distinguished by the 87-base-pair reads and were therefore excluded. Only TCR beta chains were sequenced in this cohort, and the absence of alpha or paired-chain data limited detectable features. In a later genetic analysis, fewer N-insertions in productive TCRs were reported among donors in an Asian-associated ancestry cluster than the roughly 700-donor mean. Most TCR sequences were observed very rarely across donors, whereas some public TCRs were present in many individuals. Strong co-occurrence of HLA alleles, especially DR and DQ, made assigning TCR associations to individual alleles difficult. A total of 150 or so TCR beta chains were listed by the study as associated with cytomegalovirus. A further reported finding was that TCR beta sequences accurately predicted the HLA-A and HLA-B alleles for most subjects in the first cohort. The authors suggested that the approach could potentially be extended to other disease states and immunological phenotypes. The only immune exposure information available for the cohort was CMV serostatus.

The library came from the immunoSEQ multiplex PCR assay. A mixture of 60 forward primers for TCR Vbeta segments and 13 reverse primers for TCR Jbeta segments was used in the multiplex PCR. The CDR3 region of rearranged TCR beta genes was amplified from genomic DNA by a multiplex PCR assay. On the Illumina HiSeq System, the amplified TCR beta libraries were sequenced as 87-base-pair reads. In the source study's methods: A later analysis tallied around 82 million unique TCR beta chains across the 666 repertoires, and around 9.9 million of those chains were shared by two or more donors. Raw reads were error-corrected and collapsed into unique sequences by a nearest-neighbor algorithm in which closely related sequences were merged to remove PCR and sequencing errors. V, D and J gene segments were assigned by aligning CDR3 sequences to IMGT reference sequences. Each retained sequence needed at least a six-nucleotide match to both a V gene segment and a J gene segment. A rearrangement was called productive if the CDR3 had no stop codons and remained in frame with V and J, and every other rearrangement was called non-productive. CDR3 was defined by IMGT convention, running from the second conserved V-encoded cysteine to the conserved J-encoded phenylalanine. The earlier analysis of a few hundred of the donors excluded any sequence lacking an unambiguous match to a single V gene segment. In an earlier analysis of a few hundred of the donors, V segments were called functional above 56.7% productive rearrangements and were called segregating when the between-donor standard deviation exceeded 5%. A statistical classification framework was developed to diagnose cytomegalovirus status using the catalog of TCR beta chain sequences. In a later analysis, TCR nucleotide sequences were compared against IMGT/GENE-DB human TR gene sequences so that V and J genes could be assigned. A later analysis assigned CDR3 sequences and most-parsimonious VDJ recombination scenarios with the TCRdist pipeline. A later analysis defined each TCR beta chain by its CDR3 amino acid sequence plus V-gene family, and excluded reads lacking a unique V-gene family. In a later analysis, 550 to 650 highly shared, low-generation-probability nucleotide sequences were removed to address suspected cross-contamination and a sequencing artifact. In a later analysis, a clonal expansion index was calculated for each public chain from normalized within-repertoire ranks of inferred template counts. In a later analysis, generation probabilities were computed with a VDJ recombination model fitted to out-of-frame rearrangements, and the resulting probabilities were checked against IGoR. A later analysis scored TCR-TCR, TCR-HLA and TCR-CMV co-occurrence with hypergeometric tests, applying a repertoire-size bias correction to TCR pairs. In a later analysis, false discovery rates were estimated by permuting HLA or CMV assignments 20 times. In a later analysis, co-occurring TCRs were grouped using DBSCAN, with TCRdist sequence similarity added in when clustering inside HLA-allele-positive subsets. Co-occurrence clustering excluded repertoires with fewer than 30,000 or more than 120,000 public chains, plus five with anomalous nucleotide sharing. TCRdb retrieved this table from immuneACCESS and kept in-frame rearrangements only. Not all clones are present; in checked studies, unresolved V genes account for under half, and no reason is known for the remainder. V and J calls and clone size follow that table, whereas D and trimming were derived from the DNA. Counted in this sample were over 150,000 clones; roughly four fifths of them appeared once. 1.9% of the sample lies in the top ten.

This clone was seen more than once but under ten times. The target of this receptor is not known. No much larger clone exists at a distance of one base, and base qualities are not known. Spanning cysteine to phenylalanine, the CDR3 consists of 15 amino acids. Solely the CDR3 DNA is kept, with 45 bases framed from the first base. Per the germline V gene, MNHEY is the CDR1 and SVGAGI is the CDR2. V is shortened by 2 bases, J by 4 bases, and the region joining them spans 14 bases. In total, 500 to 700 healthy bone marrow donors made up the cohort. Cohort members were all nominally healthy when sampled, although unrecorded immune exposures were likely present. The donor tested CMV seronegative and was one of the 352 seronegative cohort members. Each donor provided a peripheral blood sample, and peripheral blood mononuclear cells were used for TCR beta sequencing. The Qiagen DNeasy Blood Extraction Kit was used to extract genomic DNA from the blood cell samples.

Here the chain combines TRBV6-5 and TRBJ2-5, with TRBD2 as a weak D call on 6 bases. The TCR was taken from a woman between 18 and 29 years old in good health and CMV-seronegative. Sequenced input: PBMCs. In nucleotide form, the sequence is TGTGCCAGCAGTTACCAGTTAGGAGGGTTAGAGACCCAGTACTTC. This gives the protein CASSYQLGGLETQYF.